This T cell receptor beta chain stems from a study of T cells in Graves' hyperthyroidism and ophthalmopathy. Study observations and caveats: Model-based prediction identified ophthalmopathy a median roughly 5.9 months prior to its onset.

Graves' hyperthyroidism qualified as stable when ophthalmopathy did not progress within 18 months. Hyperthyroidism had been newly diagnosed in patients aged 18 to 65, and its duration was under 2 months. Clinical symptoms, serum thyroxine and TRAb, thyroid ultrasound and orbital computed tomography were used for the diagnoses. TCR beta CDR3 region amplification was performed from RNA transcripts. Carried out on the TCR CDR3, a first-round RT-PCR used the HTBI primer set. MiXCR, applied by TCRdb to the multiplex PCR reads, yields one record per CDR3 protein. This repertoire shows 300,000 to 450,000 distinct CDR3 sequences, approximately 25% found once; its top ten account for less than 85%. This clonotype was observed many times. Its antigen is currently unknown. The specimen sequenced was blood. The receptor was derived from a man in his fifties or sixties with Graves' hyperthyroidism.

The CDR3 DNA follows: TGTGCCAGCAGCTTTAGGCTAGCGGATAACAATGAGCAGTTCTTC. This gives the protein CASSFRLADNNEQFF. The chain recombines TRBV7-8 with TRBJ2-1; 7 bases align to TRBD2. The CDR3 covers 15 residues. Looked up from germline, CDR1 is SGHVS and CDR2 is FQNEAQ. V was clipped by 3 bases and J by 5 bases; unmatched bases: 7. The entire variable domain, with the rest obtained from reference TRBV7-8 and TRBJ2-1, is as follows: GAGVSQSPRYKVAKRGQDVALRCDPISGHVSLFWYQQALGQGPEFLTYFQNEAQLDKSGLPSDRFFAERPEGSVSTLKIQRTQQEDSAVYLCASSFRLADNNEQFFGPGTRLTVL.